Following are 5 T cell receptor beta chains from one sample sequenced in a study of T cell repertoires in cytomegalovirus infection. MiXCR, applied by TCRdb to the reads, yields one record per CDR3 protein. The sample carries about 740,000 distinct CDR3 sequences, 35% recorded once. Sequences were obtained from PBMCs. Receptors originate from a human donor in good health (CMV status not recorded). Some clones in this sample may be carry-over from other donors' samples.

This clonotype was recorded a few times. The chain has TRBV11-2 and TRBJ2-6; 9 nucleotides line up with TRBD1. The ends lost 1 base at V and 0 bases at J; junction bases unmatched: 4. The CDR3 length is 18 residues. CDR1 and CDR2 from the germline V gene are SGHAT and FQNNGV. CDR3 DNA: TGTGCCAGCAGCTTAGCCGGGACAGGGCTCTCTGGGGCCAACGTCCTGACTTTC. Translating gives CASSLAGTGLSGANVLTF.

As concerns this clonotype: Its ends do not fully match the called genes, so a read error is possible. The V and J genes are TRBV15 and TRBJ1-2, with D perhaps matching TRBD1 (6 bases). The CDR3 contains 15 residues. Germline CDR1 reads LNHNV; CDR2 reads YYDKDF (reference sequence). DNA of the CDR3: TGTGCCACAAGCAGAGATTCACGGACAGTATCTGGCTACACCTTC. Encoded protein: CATSRDSRTVSGYTF.

This clonotype came up a few times. The chain combines TRBV27 with TRBJ1-1, with 10 nucleotides matching TRBD1. V shed 5 bases and J 10 bases; nucleotides not matched to a gene: 7. The CDR3 covers 13 residues. In germline, CDR1 is MNHEY, CDR2 SMNVEV (reference sequence). DNA of the CDR3: TGTGCCAGCAGTCCCGGGACAGGGGACCCAGCTTTCTTT. It specifies CASSPGTGDPAFF.

This clonotype was seen a handful of times. V gene TRBV4-1 combines with J gene TRBJ1-1; TRBD1 is a possible D gene (6 bases). Germline loops: CDR1 MGHRA, CDR2 YSYEKL. V was pared by 1 base and J by 1 base, with 19 bases between. The CDR3 loop spans 18 amino acids. The CDR3 DNA follows: TGCGCCAGCAGCCAAGCGGGGGGGCGAGGCCTAAAGAACACTGAAGCTTTCTTT. Translation: CASSQAGGRGLKNTEAFF.

The V gene is TRBV7-6, the J gene TRBJ1-3; D may be TRBD1 (5 bases). The CDR3 contains 16 residues. Germline CDR1 reads SGHVS; CDR2 reads FNYEAQ. The CDR3 DNA is TGTGCTATCAGCCTCCATAAGAGGGGTGCTGGAAACACCATATATTTT. The encoded protein is CAISLHKRGAGNTIYF.